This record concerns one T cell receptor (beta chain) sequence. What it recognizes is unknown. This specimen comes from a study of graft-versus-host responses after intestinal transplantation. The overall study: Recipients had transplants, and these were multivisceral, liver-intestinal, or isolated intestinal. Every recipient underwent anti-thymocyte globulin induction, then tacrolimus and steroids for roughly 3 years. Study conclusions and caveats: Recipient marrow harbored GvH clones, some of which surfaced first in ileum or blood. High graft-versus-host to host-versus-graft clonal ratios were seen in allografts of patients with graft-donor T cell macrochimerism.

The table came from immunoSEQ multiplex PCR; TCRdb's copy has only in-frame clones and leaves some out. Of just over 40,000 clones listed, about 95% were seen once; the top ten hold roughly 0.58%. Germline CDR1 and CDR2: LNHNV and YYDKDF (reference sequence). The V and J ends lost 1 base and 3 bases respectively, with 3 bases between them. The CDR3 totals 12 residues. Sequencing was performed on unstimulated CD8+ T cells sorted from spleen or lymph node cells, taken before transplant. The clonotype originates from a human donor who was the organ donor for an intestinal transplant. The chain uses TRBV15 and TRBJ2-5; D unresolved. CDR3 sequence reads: CATSRGEETQYF. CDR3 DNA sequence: TGTGCCACCAGCAGAGGTGAAGAGACCCAGTACTTC.